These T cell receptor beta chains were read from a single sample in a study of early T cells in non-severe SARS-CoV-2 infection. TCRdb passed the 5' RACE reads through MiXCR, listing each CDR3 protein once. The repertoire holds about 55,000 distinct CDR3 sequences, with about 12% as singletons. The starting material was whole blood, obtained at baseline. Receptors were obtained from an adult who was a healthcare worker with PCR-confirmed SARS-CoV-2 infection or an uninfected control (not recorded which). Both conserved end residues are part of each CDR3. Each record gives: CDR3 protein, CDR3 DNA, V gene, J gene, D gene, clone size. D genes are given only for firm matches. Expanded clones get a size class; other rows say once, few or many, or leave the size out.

cdr3_aa: CASSPPRGVYTEAFF
cdr3_nt: TGTGCCAGCAGCCCACCCCGGGGGGTCTACACTGAAGCTTTCTTT
v_call: TRBV7-6
j_call: TRBJ1-1
d_call: NA
clone_size: NA

cdr3_aa: CASRRVPRGDTEAFF
cdr3_nt: TGTGCCAGCAGGAGGGTCCCTCGCGGGGACACTGAAGCTTTCTTT
v_call: TRBV6-1
j_call: TRBJ1-1
d_call: NA
clone_size: once

cdr3_aa: CASSTDPWGRGSLNTEVFF
cdr3_nt: NA
v_call: TRBV5-4
j_call: TRBJ1-1
d_call: NA
clone_size: many

cdr3_aa: CASSTGLAGGEQYF
cdr3_nt: TGTGCCAGCAGTACGGGACTAGCGGGAGGCGAGCAGTACTTC
v_call: TRBV27
j_call: TRBJ2-7
d_call: TRBD2
clone_size: few

cdr3_aa: CSVGTETYEQYF
cdr3_nt: TGCAGCGTTGGGACAGAGACCTACGAGCAGTACTTC
v_call: TRBV29-1
j_call: TRBJ2-7
d_call: NA
clone_size: many

cdr3_aa: CASSSLDRGLYEQYF
cdr3_nt: TGTGCCAGCAGTTCTTTGGACAGGGGGTTATACGAGCAGTACTTC
v_call: TRBV27
j_call: TRBJ2-7
d_call: TRBD1
clone_size: few

cdr3_aa: CASSSQGYSYEQYF
cdr3_nt: TGTGCCAGCAGTTCTCAAGGGTACTCCTACGAGCAGTACTTC
v_call: TRBV12-3/TRBV12-4
j_call: TRBJ2-7
d_call: NA
clone_size: NA

cdr3_aa: CASSTGPAYNEQFF
cdr3_nt: TGTGCCAGTAGTACCGGACCGGCCTACAATGAGCAGTTCTTC
v_call: TRBV19
j_call: TRBJ2-1
d_call: NA
clone_size: many

cdr3_aa: CASRATGGGQPQHF
cdr3_nt: TGTGCCAGCAGGGCGACAGGCGGAGGGCAGCCCCAGCATTTT
v_call: TRBV12-3/TRBV12-4
j_call: TRBJ1-5
d_call: NA
clone_size: many

cdr3_aa: CASSEPLRETQYF
cdr3_nt: TGTGCCAGCAGTGAGCCCCTCCGAGAGACCCAGTACTTC
v_call: TRBV2
j_call: TRBJ2-5
d_call: NA
clone_size: few

cdr3_aa: CASSQATWGGIEAFF
cdr3_nt: TGTGCCAGCAGCCAGGCCACCTGGGGGGGAATTGAAGCTTTCTTT
v_call: TRBV11-1
j_call: TRBJ1-1
d_call: NA
clone_size: NA

cdr3_aa: CASSSRPGANTEAFF
cdr3_nt: TGTGCCAGCAGCTCTCGTCCGGGGGCGAACACTGAAGCTTTCTTT
v_call: TRBV3-1
j_call: TRBJ1-1
d_call: NA
clone_size: NA

cdr3_aa: CATSRDQGRASTIYF
cdr3_nt: TGTGCCACCAGCAGAGATCAGGGACGGGCGAGCACCATATATTTT
v_call: TRBV15
j_call: TRBJ1-3
d_call: NA
clone_size: many

cdr3_aa: CASSEVGSWVGTF
cdr3_nt: TGTGCCAGCAGTGAAGTAGGCAGCTGGGTGGGCACCTTC
v_call: TRBV2
j_call: TRBJ1-2
d_call: NA
clone_size: NA

cdr3_aa: CASPGGLNTEAFF
cdr3_nt: TGTGCCAGCCCGGGGGGGCTGAACACTGAAGCTTTCTTT
v_call: TRBV28
j_call: TRBJ1-1
d_call: NA
clone_size: few

cdr3_aa: CASSQEQSNYGYTF
cdr3_nt: TGTGCCAGCAGCCAAGAACAGAGTAACTATGGCTACACCTTC
v_call: TRBV14
j_call: TRBJ1-2
d_call: NA
clone_size: few

cdr3_aa: CASSHQVMELAGETQYF
cdr3_nt: TGTGCCAGCAGCCACCAGGTGATGGAGCTAGCGGGAGAGACCCAGTACTTC
v_call: TRBV6-6
j_call: TRBJ2-5
d_call: TRBD2
clone_size: few

cdr3_aa: CSVANGYTF
cdr3_nt: TGCAGCGTTGCCAATGGCTACACCTTC
v_call: TRBV29-1
j_call: TRBJ1-2
d_call: NA
clone_size: few

cdr3_aa: CAAKQAGVTGELFF
cdr3_nt: TGCGCCGCCAAACAAGCGGGAGTTACCGGGGAGCTGTTTTTT
v_call: TRBV4-1
j_call: TRBJ2-2
d_call: TRBD2
clone_size: few

cdr3_aa: CASRGLWSQETQYF
cdr3_nt: TGTGCCAGCAGGGGACTTTGGTCGCAAGAGACCCAGTACTTC
v_call: TRBV2
j_call: TRBJ2-5
d_call: NA
clone_size: NA

cdr3_aa: CSVRDRANTEAFF
cdr3_nt: TGCAGCGTGAGGGACAGGGCGAACACTGAAGCTTTCTTT
v_call: TRBV29-1
j_call: TRBJ1-1
d_call: TRBD1
clone_size: NA

cdr3_aa: CASSRDSTYQETQYF
cdr3_nt: TGTGCCAGCAGTCGGGACAGCACATACCAAGAGACCCAGTACTTC
v_call: TRBV2
j_call: TRBJ2-5
d_call: TRBD1
clone_size: few

cdr3_aa: CAWSAMWRQGNANTIYF
cdr3_nt: TGTGCCTGGAGTGCAATGTGGAGACAGGGGAATGCAAACACCATATATTTT
v_call: TRBV30
j_call: TRBJ1-3
d_call: TRBD1
clone_size: few

cdr3_aa: CASSVVEYSPLHF
cdr3_nt: TGTGCCAGCAGCGTAGTTGAATATTCACCCCTCCACTTT
v_call: TRBV9
j_call: TRBJ1-6
d_call: NA
clone_size: NA

cdr3_aa: CATSTQQGTGELFF
cdr3_nt: TGTGCCACCAGCACGCAACAGGGCACCGGGGAGCTGTTTTTT
v_call: TRBV15
j_call: TRBJ2-2
d_call: NA
clone_size: many

cdr3_aa: CASRALLTILYGYTF
cdr3_nt: TGTGCCAGCCGGGCCCTTCTTACCATACTCTATGGCTACACCTTC
v_call: TRBV7-2
j_call: TRBJ1-2
d_call: NA
clone_size: many

cdr3_aa: CASSLRGSLTNEKLFF
cdr3_nt: TGTGCCAGCAGCTTACGGGGCAGTCTAACTAATGAAAAACTGTTTTTT
v_call: TRBV11-3
j_call: TRBJ1-4
d_call: NA
clone_size: few

cdr3_aa: CASTWREITDTQYF
cdr3_nt: TGTGCCAGCACGTGGCGGGAAATCACAGATACGCAGTATTTT
v_call: TRBV6-1
j_call: TRBJ2-3
d_call: NA
clone_size: few

cdr3_aa: CASSEDPSRGPEAFF
cdr3_nt: TGTGCCAGCAGTGAAGACCCCTCCAGGGGCCCCGAAGCTTTCTTT
v_call: TRBV6-1
j_call: TRBJ1-1
d_call: NA
clone_size: few

cdr3_aa: CASISDRAGTEAFF
cdr3_nt: TGTGCCAGCATTTCGGACAGGGCGGGCACTGAAGCTTTCTTT
v_call: TRBV5-4
j_call: TRBJ1-1
d_call: TRBD1
clone_size: many

cdr3_aa: CAGSESGPYNEQFF
cdr3_nt: TGTGCCGGCAGCGAGAGCGGACCCTACAATGAGCAGTTCTTC
v_call: TRBV7-3
j_call: TRBJ2-1
d_call: NA
clone_size: NA

cdr3_aa: CASITREGEVLLNGYTF
cdr3_nt: TGTGCCAGCATAACCCGTGAGGGAGAAGTCCTACTGAATGGCTACACCTTC
v_call: TRBV6-4
j_call: TRBJ1-2
d_call: NA
clone_size: NA

cdr3_aa: CASSSPTGVSGYTF
cdr3_nt: TGCGCCAGCAGCTCCCCGACAGGAGTTAGTGGCTACACCTTC
v_call: TRBV5-1
j_call: TRBJ1-2
d_call: NA
clone_size: few

cdr3_aa: CSAVGDTQYF
cdr3_nt: TGCAGTGCCGTGGGAGATACGCAGTATTTT
v_call: TRBV20-1
j_call: TRBJ2-3
d_call: NA
clone_size: many

cdr3_aa: CASSRRTRERTSGGPGLQYF
cdr3_nt: TGTGCCAGCTCCCGGAGGACACGGGAGCGGACTAGCGGGGGGCCCGGGCTTCAGTACTTC
v_call: TRBV18
j_call: TRBJ2-4
d_call: TRBD2
clone_size: NA

cdr3_aa: CASSLEGLYGYTF
cdr3_nt: TGTGCCAGCAGCTTAGAAGGTTTATATGGCTACACCTTC
v_call: TRBV11-3
j_call: TRBJ1-2
d_call: NA
clone_size: NA